What follows is one T cell receptor beta chain and its context. The antigen is not known. The CDR3 loop spans 14 amino acids. J was trimmed by 6 bases and V by 4 bases; bases with no gene match: 7. Per the germline V gene, CDR1 is SGHRS and CDR2 is YFSETQ. The data stem from a study of blood T cells in healthy people across ages. Study as a whole: About one barcoded beta molecule per two T cells came from capture by template switching.

Study observations and caveats: A conclusive naive versus antigen-experienced comparison was prevented by the unsorted PBMCs.

The donors, all healthy, were Caucasians living in Russia, aged roughly 6 to 100. A second PCR, run for roughly 7 to 11 cycles, used a sample-barcoded 5' primer plus a J-beta primer mix. In TCRdb, the 5' RACE reads were re-called with MiXCR into one record per CDR3 protein. The data show around 1,700,000 distinct CDR3 sequences, 28% seen once. The material sequenced was blood. The rearrangement joins TRBV5-1 to TRBJ2-5, with TRBD1 identical over 9 bases. This clonotype was obtained from a woman in her twenties or thirties in good health. CDR3 sequence: CASSLRDRAQTQYF. DNA for the CDR3: TGCGCCAGCAGCCTCCGGGACAGGGCCCAGACCCAGTACTTC.